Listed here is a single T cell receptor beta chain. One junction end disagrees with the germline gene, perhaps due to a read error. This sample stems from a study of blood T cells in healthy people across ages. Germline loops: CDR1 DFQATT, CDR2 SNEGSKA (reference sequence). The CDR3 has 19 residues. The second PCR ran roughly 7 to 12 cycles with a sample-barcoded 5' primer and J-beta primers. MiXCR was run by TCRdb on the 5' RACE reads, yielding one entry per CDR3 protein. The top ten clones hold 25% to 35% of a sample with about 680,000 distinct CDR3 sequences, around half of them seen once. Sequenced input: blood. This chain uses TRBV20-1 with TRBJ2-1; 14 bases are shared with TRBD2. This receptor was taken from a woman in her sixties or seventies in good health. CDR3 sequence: CSARDPGLAGGGADNEQFF. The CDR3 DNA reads TGCAGTGCTAGAGATCCCGGACTAGCGGGGGGAGGGGCAGACAATGAGCAGTTCTTT.